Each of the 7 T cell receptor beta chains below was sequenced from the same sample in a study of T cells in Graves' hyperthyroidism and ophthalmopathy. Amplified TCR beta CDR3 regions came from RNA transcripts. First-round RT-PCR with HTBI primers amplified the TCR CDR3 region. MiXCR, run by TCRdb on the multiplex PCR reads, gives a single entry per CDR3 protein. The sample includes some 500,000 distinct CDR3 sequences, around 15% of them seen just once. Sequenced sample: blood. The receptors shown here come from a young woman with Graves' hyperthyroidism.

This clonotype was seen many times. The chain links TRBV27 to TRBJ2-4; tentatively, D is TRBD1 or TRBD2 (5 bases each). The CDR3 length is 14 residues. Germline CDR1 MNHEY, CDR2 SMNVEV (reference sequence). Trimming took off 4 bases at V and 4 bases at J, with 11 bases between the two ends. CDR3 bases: TGTGCCAGCAGTTCGAGGGCAGGGAAAAACATTCAGTACTTC. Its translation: CASSSRAGKNIQYF.

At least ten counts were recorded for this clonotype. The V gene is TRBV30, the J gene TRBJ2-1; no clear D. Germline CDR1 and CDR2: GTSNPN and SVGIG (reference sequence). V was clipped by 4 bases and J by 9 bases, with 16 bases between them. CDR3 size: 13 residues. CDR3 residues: CAWTEIAWGEQFF. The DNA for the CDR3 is TGTGCCTGGACAGAAATAGCCTGGGGTGAGCAGTTCTTC.

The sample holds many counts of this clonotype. This chain's CDR3 is CASRGDRGLEQYF. DNA for the CDR3: TGTGCCAGCAGGGGGGACAGGGGGCTTGAGCAGTACTTC. The chain carries TRBV2 and TRBJ2-7, with 12 bases that match TRBD1. The CDR3 contains 13 residues. J gave up 7 bases and V 6 bases, and 4 bases lay outside the gene matches. CDR1 and CDR2 from the germline V gene are SNHLY and FYNNEI.

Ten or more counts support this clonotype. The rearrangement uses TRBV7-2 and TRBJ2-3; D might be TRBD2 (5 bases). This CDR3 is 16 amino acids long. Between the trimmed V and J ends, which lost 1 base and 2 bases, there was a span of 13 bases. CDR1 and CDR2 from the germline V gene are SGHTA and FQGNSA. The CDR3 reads CASSLGRGWPTDTQYF. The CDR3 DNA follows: TGTGCCAGCAGCTTAGGTCGGGGTTGGCCCACAGATACGCAGTATTTT. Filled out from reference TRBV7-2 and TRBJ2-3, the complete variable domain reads GAGVSQSPSNKVTEKGKDVELRCDPISGHTALYWYRQSLGQGLEFLIYFQGNSAPDKSGLPSDRFSAERTGGSVSTLTIQRTQQEDSAVYLCASSLGRGWPTDTQYFGPGTRLTVL.

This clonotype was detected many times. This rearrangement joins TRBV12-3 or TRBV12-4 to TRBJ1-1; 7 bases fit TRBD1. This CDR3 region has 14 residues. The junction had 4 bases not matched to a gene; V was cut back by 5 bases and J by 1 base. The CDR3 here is CASSPRQGNTEAFF. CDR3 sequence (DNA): TGTGCCAGCAGTCCCCGACAGGGGAACACTGAAGCTTTCTTT.

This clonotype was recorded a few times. For the CDR3, the DNA is TGTGCCAGCAGCGTAGCCGGATTCTCCTACGAGCAGTACTTC. Protein sequence: CASSVAGFSYEQYF. The chain couples TRBV9 to TRBJ2-7, with unresolved D. Germline values: CDR1 SGDLS, CDR2 YYNGEE. The V end was cut by 0 bases, the J end by 0 bases, with 7 bases between. The length of the CDR3 is 14 residues.

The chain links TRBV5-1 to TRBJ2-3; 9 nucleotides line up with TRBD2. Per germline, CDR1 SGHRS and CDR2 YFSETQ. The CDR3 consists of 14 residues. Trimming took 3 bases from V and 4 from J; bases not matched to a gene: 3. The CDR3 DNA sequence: TGCGCCAGCAGCTGGGGACTAGCTTCAGATACGCAGTATTTT. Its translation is CASSWGLASDTQYF.